This TCR beta chain was recorded in a study of blood T cell repertoires in COVID-19. Study as a whole: Samples came from the United States, Italy and Spain, spanning acute and convalescent COVID-19. PBMCs, B-cell-depleted T cells, or T cells were the source of the cDNA or gDNA that made up the material.

Trimming took off 6 bases at V and 7 bases at J, with 15 bases between the two ends. This CDR3 has 14 residues. Germline V gene data show CDR1 as KGHSH and CDR2 as LQKENI. This clone appeared a few times. Participants spanned ages about 18 to 95 years and resided in 24 US areas. As originally analysed: Amplifying reference gene primers gave estimates of nucleated cell counts. Using immunoSEQ multiplex PCR, the repertoire was profiled, and TCRdb retains in-frame clones only, with some absent. V, J and clone size are those of that table, while D and trimming were read from the DNA. The table includes some 200,000 clones, approximately 80% detected once.

The material sequenced was PBMCs or T cells enriched from blood (not recorded which). This receptor was identified in a woman aged 45-65 years with acute COVID-19. This chain links TRBV18 with TRBJ1-4; D is ambiguous. The CDR3 sequence: CASSLRREGEKLFF. For the CDR3, the DNA is TGTGCCAGCTCCCTCAGACGGGAGGGTGAAAAACTGTTTTTT.